These T cell receptor beta chains were read from a single sample in a study of T cell responses to AZD1222 COVID-19 vaccine. Here immunoSEQ multiplex PCR was the method, and the copy in TCRdb shows in-frame clones only, minus some. The profile shows roughly 190,000 clones, roughly 93% of them singletons. The specimen was peripheral blood, collected on day 0 of AZD1222 vaccination. The receptors stem from an adult in good health. Both conserved end residues are part of each CDR3. D genes are given only for firm matches.

>TRBJ2-3|TRBV7-2|-
TGTGCCAGCAGCTCCGGGACTAGCACAGATACGCAGTATTTT
CASSSGTSTDTQYF
>TRBJ2-5|TRBV14|TRBD1
TGTGCCAGCAGCCAAGTTCTGGGACAGGGATACGGTACCCAGTACTTC
CASSQVLGQGYGTQYF
>TRBJ2-7|TRBV10-1|-
TGCGCCAGCAGTGGTCCGGAGAGCTCCTACGAGCAGTACTTC
CASSGPESSYEQYF
>TRBJ2-7|TRBV28|TRBD1
TGTGCCAGCAGCCCAGGACAGGTCTACTCCTACGAGCAGTACTTC
CASSPGQVYSYEQYF
>TRBJ1-2|TRBV28|TRBD1
TGTGCCAGCAGCGACAGGGTACGCGGTGGCTACACCTTC
CASSDRVRGGYTF
>TRBJ1-2|TRBV28|-
TGTGCCAGCACCCTCGAGGGGGGGCGATATAACTATGGCTACACCTTC
CASTLEGGRYNYGYTF
>TRBJ1-3|TRBV19|TRBD1
TGTGCCAGTAGTATCGTGACAGGGACAGACTCTGGAAACACCATATATTTT
CASSIVTGTDSGNTIYF
>TRBJ2-7|TRBV25-1|TRBD2
TGTGCCAGCAGCGCGGGACTAGCGTTTTACGAGCAGTACTTC
CASSAGLAFYEQYF
>TRBJ1-1|TRBV27|-
TGTGCCAGCACCCCCGGGCCGGTCGCTGAAGCTTTCTTT
CASTPGPVAEAFF
>TRBJ1-1|TRBV6-5|-
TGTGCCAGCAGTTACGGTCCGGACAGCTCCCAATCGGCTTTCTTT
CASSYGPDSSQSAFF